This T cell receptor (beta chain) was recovered during a study of cytomegalovirus exposure and HLA in healthy donors. Study findings and constraints: Presence/absence analyses took donor sequencing depth as roughly uniform. The study reported that TCR beta sequences accurately predicted HLA-A and HLA-B alleles in most subjects. Most of the TCR beta V segments (in an earlier analysis) were productive either about 90% or about 30% of the time.

Germline lookup yields CDR1 GTSNPN and CDR2 SVGIG (reference sequence). The CDR3 length is 13 residues. Note on this clone: Its antigen is unknown. One junction end does not reproduce the germline sequence, and a read error may be involved.

PCR primers comprised 60 Vbeta and 13 Jbeta primers. Sequencing was performed with immunoSEQ multiplex PCR; in TCRdb, only in-frame clones are kept and a portion is missing. The sample totals tens of thousands of clones. Material: PBMCs. This rearrangement joins TRBV30 to TRBJ2-5; 7 bases are a match to TRBD1. This sequence was found in a woman in her twenties or thirties in good health and CMV-seronegative. The DNA for the CDR3 is TGTGCCTGGAGTGTACAGGGGCAAGGGACCCAGTACTTC. Encoded protein: CAWSVQGQGTQYF.